This paragraph reports one TCR beta chain. Its antigen remains unidentified. Because the CDR3's place on the DNA is in doubt, the DNA is left out and the CDR3 is given as listed by TCRdb. The data derive from a study of T cells in Graves' hyperthyroidism and ophthalmopathy. The CDR3 has 15 residues if both end residues are counted. Germline V lookup: CDR1 SGHRS, CDR2 YFSETQ. Uncontrolled infection, other autoimmune disease, pregnancy or lactation barred patients from enrollment. Amplified regions were TCR beta CDR3 sequences from RNA transcripts. Initially, a first-round RT-PCR of the TCR CDR3 employed the HTBI primer set. TCRdb reanalysed the multiplex PCR reads using MiXCR and keeps one entry per CDR3 protein. This repertoire shows 500,000 to 600,000 distinct CDR3 sequences, about 43% found once; its top ten account for around a fifth. Study observations and caveats: Onset of ophthalmopathy came a median roughly 6.5 months after the model predicted it. Blood samples included most of the expanded thyroid clonotypes exceeding 0.001.

This sequence joins TRBV5-1 and TRBJ1-1; the D call in the table, TRBD1, was not verified against the DNA. The clonotype comes from an adult woman with Graves' disease, either hyperthyroidism or ophthalmopathy (not recorded which). Sequencing used peripheral blood or thyroid tissue (not recorded which). The CDR3 here is CASSFGTGANTEALF.